These T cell receptor beta chains were read from a single sample in a study of blood T cell repertoires in COVID-19. Data came from immunoSEQ multiplex PCR; TCRdb stores just in-frame clones and leaves some out. The table records 170,000 or so clones, 60% to 80% of them present only once. Sequencing input: peripheral blood. All receptors derive from a woman in her 70s with acute or convalescent COVID-19. CDR3s include the opening cysteine and the closing phenylalanine or tryptophan. D genes are given only for firm matches. Rows may omit the clone size; those that give it use once, few, many or a size class.

D	size	V	J	CDR3	DNA
TRBD1	-	TRBV29-1	TRBJ2-3	CSVRTGYTDTQYF	TGCAGCGTCCGGACAGGGTACACAGATACGCAGTATTTT
TRBD2	-	TRBV5-1	TRBJ2-1	CASSSVTSGDYNEQFF	TGCGCCAGCAGCTCCGTGACTAGCGGAGATTACAATGAGCAGTTCTTC
TRBD1	-	TRBV2	TRBJ2-7	CASSEVPMGQGGISYEQYF	TGTGCCAGCAGTGAAGTGCCAATGGGACAGGGGGGAATCTCCTACGAGCAGTACTTC
TRBD2	few	TRBV11-2	TRBJ2-2	CASSTLAGDTGELFF	TGTGCCAGCAGTACACTAGCGGGAGACACCGGGGAGCTGTTTTTT
TRBD1	few	TRBV7-2	TRBJ1-6	CASSPRAGGNSPLHF	TGTGCCAGCAGCCCGAGGGCAGGGGGTAATTCACCCCTCCACTTT
-	-	TRBV5-1	TRBJ2-7	CASSLAGNSGYEQYF	TGCGCCAGCAGCTTGGCCGGGAATAGTGGCTACGAGCAGTACTTC
TRBD2	-	TRBV10-1	TRBJ2-3	CASSAGFAGVPDTQYF	TGCGCCAGCAGTGCCGGCTTTGCGGGAGTGCCAGATACGCAGTATTTT
TRBD1	-	TRBV12-3/TRBV12-4	TRBJ1-1	CASSADRVTEAFF	TGTGCCAGCAGTGCCGACAGGGTGACTGAAGCTTTCTTT
TRBD2	-	TRBV2	TRBJ2-3	CASSEDTSGSLDTQYF	TGTGCCAGCAGTGAAGATACTAGCGGGAGTCTAGATACGCAGTATTTT
-	-	TRBV15	TRBJ1-1	CATREGGNTEAFF	TGTGCCACCAGAGAAGGGGGGAACACTGAAGCTTTCTTT
-	-	TRBV7-9	TRBJ2-2	CASIPAGGLYFNTGELFF	TGTGCCAGCATCCCCGCCGGGGGTCTCTACTTTAACACCGGGGAGCTGTTTTTT
-	-	TRBV25-1	TRBJ2-2	CASSQEVTGELFF	TGTGCCAGCTCTCAGGAGGTCACCGGGGAGCTGTTTTTT
TRBD2	-	TRBV7-2	TRBJ2-1	CASSLNVGTSSHGEQFF	TGTGCCAGCAGCTTAAATGTGGGGACTAGCTCCCACGGTGAGCAGTTCTTC
-	-	TRBV6-5	TRBJ1-6	CASSIQILDNSPLHF	TGTGCCAGCAGCATACAGATTCTGGATAATTCACCCCTCCACTTT
TRBD2	-	TRBV6-4	TRBJ2-1	CASSDSASGAPQQQFF	TGTGCCAGCAGTGACTCGGCTAGCGGGGCGCCCCAGCAGCAGTTCTTC
TRBD2	-	TRBV5-1	TRBJ2-1	CASRRTSGGNYNEQFF	TGCGCCAGCAGGCGGACTAGCGGGGGAAACTACAATGAGCAGTTCTTC
-	-	TRBV28	TRBJ2-3	CASSFLARNTDTQYF	TGTGCCAGCAGTTTTCTCGCGCGCAACACAGATACGCAGTATTTT
TRBD1	few	TRBV5-4	TRBJ1-1	CASSPRTGVNTEAFF	TGTGCCAGCAGCCCAAGGACAGGGGTGAACACTGAAGCTTTCTTT
TRBD2	-	TRBV11-3	TRBJ2-1	CASSLDGLAGVNEQFF	TGTGCCAGCAGCTTAGATGGGCTAGCGGGAGTCAATGAGCAGTTCTTC
TRBD2	-	TRBV20-1	TRBJ2-1	CSASQSGRLHEQFF	TGCAGTGCTAGTCAAAGCGGGAGGTTGCATGAGCAGTTCTTC
TRBD1	-	TRBV5-1	TRBJ1-1	CASSPGQLGNTEAFF	TGCGCCAGCAGCCCGGGACAGCTGGGGAACACTGAAGCTTTCTTT
-	-	TRBV4-2	TRBJ1-4	CASSQDRAIEKLFF	TGTGCCAGCAGCCAAGACAGGGCCATCGAAAAACTGTTTTTT
TRBD2	-	TRBV10-2	TRBJ2-5	CASSGKLAGEGETQYF	TGCGCCAGCAGTGGGAAACTAGCGGGAGAGGGAGAGACCCAGTACTTC
TRBD2	-	TRBV4-2	TRBJ2-3	CASSQERWTSGGSWQYF	TGTGCCAGCAGCCAAGAAAGGTGGACTAGCGGGGGAAGTTGGCAGTATTTT
TRBD1	-	TRBV20-1	TRBJ2-3	CSASQTGQHTDPQYF	TGCAGTGCTAGTCAAACGGGACAGCATACAGATCCGCAGTATTTT
TRBD1	-	TRBV6-1	TRBJ2-5	CASSDQQGARETQYF	TGTGCCAGCAGTGATCAACAGGGGGCTCGGGAGACCCAGTACTTC
-	-	TRBV6-6	TRBJ2-2	CATSRAGPNTGELFF	TGTGCCACCTCCCGGGCAGGGCCGAACACCGGGGAGCTGTTTTTT
-	-	TRBV6-6	TRBJ2-1	CASTSGAATYNEQFF	TGTGCCAGCACCTCGGGAGCGGCAACCTACAATGAGCAGTTCTTC
TRBD2	few	TRBV12-5	TRBJ2-3	CASGLLLAGDTDTQYF	TGTGCTAGTGGTTTGCTACTAGCGGGAGACACAGATACGCAGTATTTT
-	-	TRBV20-1	TRBJ1-5	CSASSSLGGNQPQHF	TGCAGTGCTAGTTCGTCGCTCGGGGGAAATCAGCCCCAGCATTTT
TRBD2	-	TRBV5-1	TRBJ2-2	CASSFSSGLTGELFF	TGCGCCAGCAGCTTTTCTAGCGGCCTCACCGGGGAGCTGTTTTTT
-	-	TRBV7-8	TRBJ1-2	CASSLVAGPYGYTF	TGTGCCAGCAGCTTAGTCGCAGGTCCCTATGGCTACACCTTC
TRBD2	-	TRBV3-1/TRBV3-2	TRBJ2-3	CASSHTSGGTDTQYF	TGTGCCAGCAGCCATACTAGCGGTGGCACAGATACGCAGTATTTT
TRBD1	-	TRBV5-1	TRBJ2-3	CASSLGGQGTDTQYF	TGCGCCAGCAGCTTGGGGGGACAGGGGACAGATACGCAGTATTTT
-	-	TRBV6-2/TRBV6-3	TRBJ1-4	CASRYDRNNEKLFF	TGTGCCAGCAGATACGACAGGAATAATGAAAAACTGTTTTTT
-	-	TRBV28	TRBJ2-7	CASSSPGGQGLWGEQYF	TGTGCCAGCAGTTCACCCGGCGGTCAGGGGTTATGGGGGGAGCAGTACTTC
-	-	TRBV4-2	TRBJ2-4	CASSPAYAGLAKNIQYF	TGTGCCAGCAGCCCAGCATATGCGGGACTGGCCAAAAACATTCAGTACTTC
TRBD2	-	TRBV6-5	TRBJ2-7	CASPSGMNEQYF	TGTGCCAGCCCTAGCGGGATGAACGAGCAGTACTTC
-	-	TRBV10-3	TRBJ2-1	CAISGPPQANEQFF	TGTGCCATCAGTGGACCTCCGCAAGCGAATGAGCAGTTCTTC
-	-	TRBV24-1	TRBJ2-5	CATSDSTRGLEETQYF	TGTGCCACCAGTGATTCCACAAGGGGCCTAGAAGAGACCCAGTACTTC
TRBD2	once	TRBV4-1	TRBJ2-3	CASSQGAGLAKTDTQYF	TGCGCCAGCAGCCAGGGGGCCGGACTAGCAAAAACAGATACGCAGTATTTT
-	-	TRBV5-1	TRBJ1-6	CASSLLPGVDSPLHF	TGCGCCAGCAGCTTGCTACCGGGGGTTGATTCACCCCTCCACTTT
-	-	TRBV11-3	TRBJ2-2	CASSYLSRGGELFF	TGTGCCAGCAGCTATCTAAGCCGGGGCGGGGAGCTGTTTTTT
-	-	TRBV7-9	TRBJ1-3	CASNRGTDLRGNTIYF	TGTGCCAGCAACCGGGGAACGGATTTGCGAGGAAACACCATATATTTT
TRBD2	-	TRBV5-1	TRBJ2-1	CASSFLAGEYNEQFF	TGCGCCAGCAGCTTCCTGGCGGGAGAATACAATGAGCAGTTCTTC
-	-	TRBV19	TRBJ1-5	CASSIQGSAINQPQHF	TGTGCCAGTAGTATACAGGGGTCGGCGATTAATCAGCCCCAGCATTTT
TRBD2	-	TRBV13	TRBJ2-1	CASRGRGAARRLAGGDNEQFF	TGTGCCAGCAGAGGGAGGGGGGCAGCTCGTCGACTAGCGGGAGGCGACAATGAGCAGTTCTTC
TRBD1	-	TRBV5-8	TRBJ2-3	CASSGGQGYPTDTQYF	TGTGCCAGCAGCGGCGGACAGGGTTATCCCACAGATACGCAGTATTTT
TRBD1	-	TRBV2	TRBJ1-5	CASSLGTGDQPQHF	TGTGCCAGCAGTCTTGGGACAGGTGATCAGCCCCAGCATTTT
-	-	TRBV9	TRBJ1-6	CASSVDPGLRSPLHF	TGTGCCAGCAGCGTAGATCCGGGTCTGCGGTCACCCCTCCACTTT